Described below is a single T cell receptor beta chain sequence and its context. This sample is drawn from a study of blood T cell repertoires in COVID-19. The wider study: Samples of COVID-19 (acute and convalescent) were obtained from the United States, Italy and Spain. In each case, the material was cDNA or gDNA derived from T cells, B-cell-depleted T cells, or PBMCs.

In the study's own analysis: Amplification with reference gene primers provided the estimates of nucleated cell counts. Using immunoSEQ multiplex PCR, the repertoire was profiled, and TCRdb retains in-frame clones only, with some absent. Clone size and the V and J calls come from that table; the DNA yielded D and trimming. Among approximately 300,000 clones listed, about 83% were seen once. The CDR3 spans 15 residues. CDR1 is SGHVS, CDR2 FQNEAQ, per germline. Between the trimmed V and J ends, which lost 2 bases and 1 base, there was a span of 11 bases. Sample: peripheral blood. The source is a woman aged 45-60 years with acute or convalescent COVID-19. This chain joins TRBV7-8 and TRBJ1-1, with a weak D call TRBD1 (5 bases). The CDR3 here is CASSLTWGGNTEAFF. CDR3 nucleotides: TGTGCCAGCAGCTTAACGTGGGGGGGGAACACTGAAGCTTTCTTT.